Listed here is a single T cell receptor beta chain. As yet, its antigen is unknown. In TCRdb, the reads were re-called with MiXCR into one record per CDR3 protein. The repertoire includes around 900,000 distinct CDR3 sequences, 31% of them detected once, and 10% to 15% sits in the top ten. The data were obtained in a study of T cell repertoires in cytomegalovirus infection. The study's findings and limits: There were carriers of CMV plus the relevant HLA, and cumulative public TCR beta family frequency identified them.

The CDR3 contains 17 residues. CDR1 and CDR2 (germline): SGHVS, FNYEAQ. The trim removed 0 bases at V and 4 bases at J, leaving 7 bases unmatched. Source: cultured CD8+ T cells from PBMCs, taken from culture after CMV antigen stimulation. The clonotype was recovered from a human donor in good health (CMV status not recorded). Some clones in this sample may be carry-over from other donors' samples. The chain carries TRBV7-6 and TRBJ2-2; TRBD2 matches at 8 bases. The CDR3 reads CASSLASGLAATGELFF. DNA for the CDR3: TGTGCCAGCAGCTTAGCGTCCGGACTAGCAGCCACCGGGGAGCTGTTTTTT.